The sequence of this T cell receptor (beta chain) was determined in a study of T cells in Graves' hyperthyroidism and ophthalmopathy. Germline values: CDR1 MDHEN, CDR2 SYDVKM. CDR3 length equals 16 residues. Losses at the gene ends were 1 base for V and 6 bases for J; bases not matched to a gene: 10. The investigators amplified TCR beta CDR3 regions from RNA transcripts. An initial round of RT-PCR targeting the TCR CDR3 relied on the HTBI primer set. TCRdb analysed the multiplex PCR reads with MiXCR anew, one entry per CDR3 protein. The sample has a few hundred thousand distinct CDR3 sequences, less than 25% seen once; the top ten hold less than 30%. This clonotype has just a few counts. PBMCs were derived from around 10 ml fresh peripheral blood.

The rearrangement joins TRBV28 to TRBJ2-7; 9 nucleotides line up with TRBD1. The specimen sequenced was blood. This sequence originates from a man aged 18 to 30 with Graves' hyperthyroidism. CDR3 DNA sequence: TGTGCCAGCAGTTTATCCCGGACAGGGGCCACCGTCGAGCAGTACTTC. Protein: CASSLSRTGATVEQYF. The whole variable domain, remainder taken from reference TRBV28 and TRBJ2-7, is DVKVTQSSRYLVKRTGEKVFLECVQDMDHENMFWYRQDPGLGLRLIYFSYDVKMKEKGDIPEGYSVSREKKERFSLILESASTNQTSMYLCASSLSRTGATVEQYFGPGTRLTVT.